Below are 10 T cell receptor beta chains sequenced from a single sample in a study of blood T cell repertoires in COVID-19. Measured with immunoSEQ multiplex PCR; TCRdb has only the in-frame clones, and not every one. Among 430,000 or so clones listed, approximately 87% were seen once. Sequencing input: PBMCs or T cells enriched from blood (not recorded which). The receptors were sampled from a middle-aged woman who had recovered from COVID-19.

The gene calls are TRBV6-2 or TRBV6-3 and TRBJ1-5; possible D gene TRBD1, 6 bases. V lost 2 bases to trimming and J lost 6 bases, with 17 bases between them. Germline CDR1 reads MNHEY; CDR2 reads SVGEGT. The CDR3 covers 16 residues. CDR3 amino acids: CASSYGPGGGGQPQHF. CDR3 bases: TGTGCCAGCAGTTACGGGCCCGGGGGGGGCGGTCAGCCCCAGCATTTT.

This chain links TRBV7-2 with TRBJ2-2, with 12 bases identical to TRBD2. This CDR3 contains 17 residues. CDR1 and CDR2 from the germline V gene are SGHTA and FQGNSA. The V and J ends lost 4 bases and 2 bases, in that order; junction bases with no gene match: 5. The CDR3 is CASSSGLAGTNTGELFF. CDR3 sequence (DNA): TGTGCCAGCAGCTCAGGACTAGCGGGAACTAACACCGGGGAGCTGTTTTTT.

The chain joins TRBV2 to TRBJ2-5; possibly TRBD1 for D (6 bases). Trimming removed 4 bases from V and 2 bases from J, with 23 bases in between. Per germline, CDR1 SNHLY and CDR2 FYNNEI. The CDR3 extends over 18 amino acids. The chain's CDR3 is CASSVRFNRERGQETQYF. The CDR3 region has the DNA TGTGCCAGCAGTGTTCGGTTCAACAGGGAAAGAGGGCAAGAGACCCAGTACTTC.

The table lists this clone with a count of one. The CDR3 DNA sequence: TGCGCCAGCAGCCAAGTCGGAGCGGAGGATGTGCCCTACGAGCAGTACTTC. This codes for CASSQVGAEDVPYEQYF. This sequence joins TRBV4-3 and TRBJ2-7; D perhaps matches TRBD2 (5 bases). Germline V gives CDR1 LGHNA, CDR2 YSLEER. With 1 base removed from V and 2 bases from J, the gap between germline ends came to 18 bases. The length of the CDR3 is 17 residues.

The V call is TRBV18, the J call TRBJ2-2; D gene uncertain. This CDR3 is 14 amino acids long. V was shortened by 5 bases and J by 6 bases, with 13 bases between the two germline ends. The germline gives CDR1 KGHSH, CDR2 LQKENI. The CDR3 nucleotides are TGTGCCAGCTCATCCGATAGTGAGCCCGGGGAGCTGTTTTTT. As protein: CASSSDSEPGELFF.

The V and J genes are TRBV7-2 and TRBJ1-5; D gene ambiguous. The CDR3 spans 13 residues. Trimming shortened V by 0 bases and J by 6 bases, and 6 bases separated the two germline ends. CDR1 is SGHTA, CDR2 FQGNSA, per germline. The CDR3: CASSLALSQPQHF. CDR3 in DNA: TGTGCCAGCAGCTTAGCGTTGAGTCAGCCCCAGCATTTT.

J is TRBJ2-1 and V is TRBV24-1; D possibly corresponds to TRBD2 (7 bases). V lost 2 bases and J lost 2, with 12 bases in between. The length of the CDR3 is 16 residues. CDR1 KGHDR and CDR2 SFDVKD come from the germline V gene. The CDR3 DNA follows: TGTGCCACCAGTGATTCTACGGGGGGCGCCTACAATGAGCAGTTCTTC. It yields the protein CATSDSTGGAYNEQFF.

The V call is TRBV4-3, the J call TRBJ1-6; tentatively, D is TRBD1 (6 bases). Trimming pared 4 bases from V and 6 bases from J, leaving 13 bases between. This CDR3 has 15 amino acids. Germline V CDR1 and CDR2: LGHNA, YSLEER. CDR3 in DNA: TGCGCCAGCAGCCCAGACGACAGGCGTAATTCACCCCTCCACTTT. This sequence encodes CASSPDDRRNSPLHF.

J is TRBJ1-1 and V is TRBV3-1 (or the pseudogene TRBV3-2), with 7 bases fitting TRBD1. CDR1 and CDR2 from the germline V gene are LGHDT and YNNKEL (reference sequence). CDR3 size: 13 residues. Losses at the gene ends were 4 bases for V and 7 bases for J; bases not matched to a gene: 6. CDR3 loop: CASSPGTDLEAFF. CDR3 DNA sequence: TGTGCCAGCAGCCCCGGGACAGACCTTGAAGCTTTCTTT.

The chain is built from TRBV15 and TRBJ2-5; TRBD2 aligns across 14 bases. The CDR3 totals 16 residues. Per the germline V gene, CDR1 is LNHNV and CDR2 is YYDKDF (reference sequence). V trimming: 5 bases; J trimming: 4 bases; junction bases outside the gene matches: 6. This CDR3 is CATSQGLAGVLETQYF. Written as DNA, the CDR3 is TGTGCCACCAGCCAGGGACTAGCGGGAGTGTTAGAGACCCAGTACTTC.